The TCR beta chain under discussion was sequenced for a study of PD-1 blockade in classical Hodgkin lymphoma. Using immunoSEQ multiplex PCR, the repertoire was profiled, and TCRdb retains in-frame clones only, with some absent. The data show fewer than 30,000 clones, with about 90% seen just once and about 0.33% held by the top ten. The CDR3 spans 14 residues. Per germline, CDR1 SGHRS and CDR2 YFSETQ. V lost 5 bases and J lost 4; bases outside the gene matches: 6. Time point: newly diagnosed, previously untreated cHL patient sample. Purified CD4+ T cells were obtained from thawed PBMCs through magnetic negative selection.

Material for sequencing was CD4+ T cells from blood. The receptor's source is a human donor with classical Hodgkin lymphoma. The chain carries TRBV5-1 and TRBJ1-1; 9 bases map to TRBD1. CDR3 protein: CASRTQGAVTEAFF. In nucleotides, the CDR3 is TGCGCCAGCAGGACACAGGGGGCCGTCACTGAAGCTTTCTTT.